This T cell receptor (beta chain) was sequenced for a study of blood T cell repertoires in COVID-19. Looking at the study overall: The United States, Italy and Spain supplied acute and convalescent COVID-19 samples. PBMCs, B-cell-depleted T cells, or T cells were the source of the cDNA or gDNA that made up the material.

Per the original methods: It was from reference gene primer amplification that nucleated cell counts were estimated. This table comes from immunoSEQ multiplex PCR, and its TCRdb copy is limited to in-frame clones, with some not included. The V and J calls and the clone size are those of that table, but D and trimming were determined from the DNA. The table has about 87,000 clones, around 86% seen once. The sequencing sample was made of peripheral blood. The receptor was isolated from a human donor in a cohort sampled during active COVID-19.

The chain's CDR3 is CASSRATTGGEKLFF. CDR3 sequence (DNA): TGTGCCAGCAGCCGCGCCACCACGGGGGGGGAAAAACTGTTTTTT. The V call is TRBV16, the J call TRBJ1-4, with a weak D call TRBD1 (5 bases). The CDR3 loop spans 15 amino acids. Between the trimmed V and J ends, which lost 4 bases and 8 bases, there was a span of 17 bases. Germline values: CDR1 KGHSY, CDR2 FQNENV.